This T cell receptor beta chain was sequenced for a study of blood T cells in healthy people across ages. Findings and limits, study-wide: Donors of long life had a larger count of naive CD4+ cells and greater diversity than aged donors. Naive T cell percentage by flow cytometry tracked strongly with beta diversity.

This CDR3 contains 15 residues. CDR1 and CDR2 (germline): MNHNY, SVGAGI (reference sequence). The ends were cut back, 0 bases at V and 7 bases at J, with 10 bases in the middle. Notes on this clonotype: Its matching antigen is unknown.

A second PCR, run for about 7 to 11 cycles, used a sample-barcoded 5' primer plus a J-beta primer mix. TCRdb processed the 5' RACE reads anew with MiXCR; each CDR3 protein has one entry. The table has 800,000 to 950,000 distinct CDR3 sequences, almost 30% seen once. The same sample was also used in a study of T cells of mothers and their children.

J is TRBJ1-6 and V is TRBV6-6, with TRBD1 as a possible D gene (6 bases). This clonotype originated in a woman aged 40 to 49 in good health. Sequencing was done on a sample of blood. CDR3 sequence reads: CASSYSGGPNSPLHF. The CDR3 region has the DNA TGTGCCAGCAGTTACTCAGGGGGACCAAATTCACCCCTCCACTTT.